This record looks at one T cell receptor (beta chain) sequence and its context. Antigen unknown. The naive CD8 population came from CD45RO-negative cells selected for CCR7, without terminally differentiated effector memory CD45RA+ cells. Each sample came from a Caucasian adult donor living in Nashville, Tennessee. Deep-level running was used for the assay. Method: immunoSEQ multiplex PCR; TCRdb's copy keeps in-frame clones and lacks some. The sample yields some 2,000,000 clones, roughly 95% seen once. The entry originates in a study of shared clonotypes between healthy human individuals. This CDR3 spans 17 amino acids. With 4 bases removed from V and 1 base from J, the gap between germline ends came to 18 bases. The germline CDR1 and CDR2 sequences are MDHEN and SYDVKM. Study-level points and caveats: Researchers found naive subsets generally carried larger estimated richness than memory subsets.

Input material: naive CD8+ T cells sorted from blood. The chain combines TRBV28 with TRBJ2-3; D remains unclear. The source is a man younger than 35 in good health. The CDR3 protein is CASSSPTKQTGTDTQYF. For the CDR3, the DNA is TGTGCCAGCAGTTCGCCGACCAAGCAAACGGGCACAGATACGCAGTATTTT.